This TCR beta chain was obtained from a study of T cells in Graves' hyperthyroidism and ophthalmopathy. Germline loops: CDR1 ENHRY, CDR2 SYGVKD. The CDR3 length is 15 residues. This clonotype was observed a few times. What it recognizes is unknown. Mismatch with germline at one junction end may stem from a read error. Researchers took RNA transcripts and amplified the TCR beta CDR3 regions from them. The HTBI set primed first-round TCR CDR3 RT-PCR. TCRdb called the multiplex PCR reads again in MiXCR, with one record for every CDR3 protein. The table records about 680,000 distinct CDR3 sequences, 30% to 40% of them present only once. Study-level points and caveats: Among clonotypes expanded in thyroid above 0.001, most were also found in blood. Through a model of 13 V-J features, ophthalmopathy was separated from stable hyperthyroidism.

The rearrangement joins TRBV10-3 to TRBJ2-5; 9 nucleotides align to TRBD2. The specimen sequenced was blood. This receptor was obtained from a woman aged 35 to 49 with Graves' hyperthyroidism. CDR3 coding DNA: TGTGCCAGCAGTAGAGCGGGGGGCGGTAGAGAGACCCAGTACTTC. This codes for CASSRAGGGRETQYF.